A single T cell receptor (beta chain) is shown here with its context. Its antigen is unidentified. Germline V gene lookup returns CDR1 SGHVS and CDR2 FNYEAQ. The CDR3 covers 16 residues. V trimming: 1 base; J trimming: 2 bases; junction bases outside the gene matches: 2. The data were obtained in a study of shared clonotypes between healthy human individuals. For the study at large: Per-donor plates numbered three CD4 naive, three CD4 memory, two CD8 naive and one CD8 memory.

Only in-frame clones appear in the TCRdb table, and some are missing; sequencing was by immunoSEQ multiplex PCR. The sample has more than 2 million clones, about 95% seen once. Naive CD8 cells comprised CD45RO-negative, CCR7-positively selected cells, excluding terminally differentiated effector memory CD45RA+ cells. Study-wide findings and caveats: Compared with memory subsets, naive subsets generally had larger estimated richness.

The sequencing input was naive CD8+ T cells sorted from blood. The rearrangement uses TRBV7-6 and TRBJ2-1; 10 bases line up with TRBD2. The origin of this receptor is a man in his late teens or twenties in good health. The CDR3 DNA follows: TGTGCCAGCAGCTTAGAACTAGCGGGAACCTACAATGAGCAGTTCTTC. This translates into CASSLELAGTYNEQFF.